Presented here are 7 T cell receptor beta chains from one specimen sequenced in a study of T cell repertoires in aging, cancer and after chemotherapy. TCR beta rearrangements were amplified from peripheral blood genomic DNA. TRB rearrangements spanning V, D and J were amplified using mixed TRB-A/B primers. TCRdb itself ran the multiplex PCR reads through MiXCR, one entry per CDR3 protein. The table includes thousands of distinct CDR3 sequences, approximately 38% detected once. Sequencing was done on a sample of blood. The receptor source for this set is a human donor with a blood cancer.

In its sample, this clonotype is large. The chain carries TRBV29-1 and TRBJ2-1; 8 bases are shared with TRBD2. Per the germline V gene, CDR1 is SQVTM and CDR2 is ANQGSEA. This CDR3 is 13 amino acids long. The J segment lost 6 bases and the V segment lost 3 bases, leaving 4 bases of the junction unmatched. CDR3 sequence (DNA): TGCAGCGTTGACGGGACTAGAAGCAATGAGCAGTTCTTC. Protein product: CSVDGTRSNEQFF.

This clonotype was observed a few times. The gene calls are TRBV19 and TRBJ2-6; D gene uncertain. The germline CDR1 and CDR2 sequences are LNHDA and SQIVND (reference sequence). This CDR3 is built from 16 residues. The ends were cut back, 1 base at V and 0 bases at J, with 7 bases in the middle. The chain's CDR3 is CASSIAGISGANVLTF. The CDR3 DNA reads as TGTGCCAGTAGTATAGCCGGAATCTCTGGGGCCAACGTCCTGACTTTC.

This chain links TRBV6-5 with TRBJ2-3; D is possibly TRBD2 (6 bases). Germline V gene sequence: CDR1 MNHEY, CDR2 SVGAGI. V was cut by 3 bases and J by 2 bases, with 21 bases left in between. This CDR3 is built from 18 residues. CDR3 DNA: TGTGCCAGCAGTTATCGGCGGGGCCGGAGTGGGGTCACAGATACGCAGTATTTT. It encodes CASSYRRGRSGVTDTQYF.

The CDR3 is CSVRQQETQYF. Written as DNA, the CDR3 is TGCAGCGTAAGACAGCAAGAGACCCAGTACTTC. The rearrangement uses TRBV29-1 and TRBJ2-5; D is possibly TRBD1 (5 bases). The ends were cut back, 6 bases at V and 2 bases at J, with 7 bases in the middle. This CDR3 has 11 residues. CDR1 SQVTM and CDR2 ANQGSEA come from the germline V gene.

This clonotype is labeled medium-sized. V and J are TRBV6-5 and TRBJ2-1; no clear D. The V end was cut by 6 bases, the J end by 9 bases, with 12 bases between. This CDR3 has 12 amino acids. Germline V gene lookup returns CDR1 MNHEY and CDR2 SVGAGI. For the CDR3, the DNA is TGTGCCAGCAGCACCAGGTCGGGTGAGCAGTTCTTC. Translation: CASSTRSGEQFF.

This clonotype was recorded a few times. The CDR3: CASRYGTGGAYEQYF. The CDR3 bases are TGTGCCAGCAGATATGGGACAGGGGGGGCCTACGAGCAGTACTTC. The chain links TRBV27 to TRBJ2-7, with 11 bases fitting TRBD1. CDR1 is MNHEY and CDR2 is SMNVEV in the germline V gene (reference sequence). Losses at the gene ends were 6 bases for V and 2 bases for J; bases not matched to a gene: 6. The CDR3 sequence is 15 residues long.

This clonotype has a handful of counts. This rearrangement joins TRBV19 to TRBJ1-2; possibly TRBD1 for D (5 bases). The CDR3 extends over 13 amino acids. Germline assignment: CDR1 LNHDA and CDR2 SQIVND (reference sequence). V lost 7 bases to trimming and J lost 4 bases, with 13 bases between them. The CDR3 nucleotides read TGTGCCAGTACCCCGGGGGTCGGCTATGGCTACACCTTC. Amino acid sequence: CASTPGVGYGYTF. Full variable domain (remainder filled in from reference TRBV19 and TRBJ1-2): DGGITQSPKYLFRKEGQNVTLSCEQNLNHDAMYWYRQDPGQGLRLIYYSQIVNDFQKGDIAEGYSVSREKKESFPLTVTSAQKNPTAFYLCASTPGVGYGYTFGSGTRLTVV.